This TCR beta chain was recovered during a study of human T cells and chemical hapten exposure. About the study: Patch tests applied 0.01% DPC to the upper back, read at 6 days.

Time point of the sample: patch test 3, about 24 weeks after DPC sensitization. Treatment in this sample: therapeutic diphenylcyclopropenone sensitization with weekly scalp DPC. Study processing details: Ranging from roughly 23,224 to 700,000, TCR counts per sample had a median value of roughly 96,000. TCRdb re-analysed the RACE reads in MiXCR, keeping a single row per CDR3 protein. The V and J calls and clone size come from TCRdb's table, not from the authors' own analysis. The sample holds 82,000 or so distinct CDR3 sequences, approximately 12% seen once. This clonotype occurred a few times. Its antigen is unknown. Study results and limitations: Compared to controls, expanded TCRs made significantly more large clusters of similar CDR3s. DPC sensitization did not alter TCRs above 1 in 1000 frequency.

The clonotype was recovered from a woman in her forties or fifties with alopecia areata. Some clones in this sample may be carry-over from other donors' samples. The material sequenced was whole blood, taken in connection with sensitization to the hapten diphenylcyclopropenone (DPC).

CDR3 residues: CSAGRGHYNEQFF. In DNA, the CDR3 is TGCAGTGCAGGGCGAGGGCACTACAATGAGCAGTTCTTC. V usage is TRBV20-1 and J usage is TRBJ2-1, with a weak D call TRBD2 (5 bases). V lost 6 bases and J 3 bases, leaving 12 bases between the germline ends. CDR1 DFQATT and CDR2 SNEGSKA come from the germline V gene (reference sequence). The CDR3 has 13 residues.